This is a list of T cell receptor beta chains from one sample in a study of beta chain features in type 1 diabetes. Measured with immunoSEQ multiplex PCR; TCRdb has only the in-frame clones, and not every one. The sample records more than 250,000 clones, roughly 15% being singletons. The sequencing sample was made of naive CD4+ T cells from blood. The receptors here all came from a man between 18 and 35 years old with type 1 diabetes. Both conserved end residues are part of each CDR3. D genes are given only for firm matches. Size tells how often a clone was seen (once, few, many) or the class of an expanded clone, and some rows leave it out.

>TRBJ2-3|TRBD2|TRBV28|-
CASSLLAGGTDTQYF
TGTGCCAGCAGTCTACTAGCGGGGGGTACCGATACGCAGTATTTT
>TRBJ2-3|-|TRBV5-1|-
CASSLATSTDTQYF
TGCGCCAGCAGCCTTGCGACTAGCACAGATACGCAGTATTTT
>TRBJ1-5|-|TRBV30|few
CAWSQGSNQPQHF
TGTGCCTGGAGCCAGGGGAGCAATCAGCCCCAGCATTTT
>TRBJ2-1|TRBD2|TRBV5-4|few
CASSLGLGGGTYNEQFF
TGTGCCAGCAGCTTGGGGCTCGGCGGGGGGACCTACAATGAGCAGTTCTTC
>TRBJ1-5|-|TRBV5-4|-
CASSWHQPQHF
TGTGCCAGCAGCTGGCATCAGCCCCAGCATTTT
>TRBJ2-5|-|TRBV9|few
CASSPTSGMQETQYF
TGTGCCAGCAGCCCCACTTCCGGGATGCAAGAGACCCAGTACTTC
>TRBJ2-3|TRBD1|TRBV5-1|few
CASSTFTQGVRTDTQYF
TGCGCCAGCAGCACGTTCACCCAGGGGGTAAGAACAGATACGCAGTATTTT
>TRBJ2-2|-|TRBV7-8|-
CASNQRGMGTGELFF
TGTGCCAGCAACCAACGAGGGATGGGCACCGGGGAGCTGTTTTTT
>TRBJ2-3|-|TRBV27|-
CASSLGFRENTQYF
TGTGCCAGCAGCCTCGGATTTAGGGAGAATACGCAGTATTTT
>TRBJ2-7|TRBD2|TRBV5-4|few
CASSSAGWAYEQYF
TGTGCCAGCAGCTCAGCGGGATGGGCCTACGAGCAGTACTTC
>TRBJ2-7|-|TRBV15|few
CATSSSRGAQPYF
TGTGCCACCAGCAGCTCCAGGGGAGCTCAACCGTACTTC
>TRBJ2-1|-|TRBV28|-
CASRGTATLNEQFF
TGTGCCAGCCGGGGGACAGCGACACTTAATGAGCAGTTCTTC
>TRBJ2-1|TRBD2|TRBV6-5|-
CASSRPVAGNNEQFF
TGTGCCAGCAGCCGCCCCGTAGCGGGGAACAATGAGCAGTTCTTC
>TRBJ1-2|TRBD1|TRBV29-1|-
CSVEPGQYLHYGYTF
TGCAGCGTTGAACCGGGACAGTACCTACACTATGGCTACACCTTC
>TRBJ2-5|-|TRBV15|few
CATSRVPTPDLRETQYF
TGTGCCACCAGCAGAGTGCCGACACCGGATCTCCGAGAGACCCAGTACTTC
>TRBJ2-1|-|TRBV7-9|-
CASSLSLLAYEQFF
TGTGCCAGCAGCTTATCTCTCCTAGCCTATGAGCAGTTCTTC
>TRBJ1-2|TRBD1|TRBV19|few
CASRPTGLPDYGYTF
TGTGCCAGTAGACCGACAGGGCTACCGGACTATGGCTACACCTTC
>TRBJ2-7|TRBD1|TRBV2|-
CASIPRTGTSYEQYF
TGTGCCAGCATTCCTCGGACAGGGACCTCCTACGAGCAGTACTTC
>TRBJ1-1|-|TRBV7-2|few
CASSLVYGNTEAFF
TGTGCCAGCAGCTTAGTATACGGGAACACTGAAGCTTTCTTT
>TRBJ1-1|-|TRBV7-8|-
CASSLVRARDTEAFF
TGTGCCAGCAGCTTAGTCAGGGCCAGGGACACTGAAGCTTTCTTT
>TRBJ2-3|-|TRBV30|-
CAWSVAGSDTQYF
TGTGCCTGGAGTGTGGCCGGGTCAGATACGCAGTATTTT
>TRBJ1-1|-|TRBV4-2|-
CASSQDLGGASRTEAFF
TGTGCCAGCAGCCAAGATCTAGGGGGGGCAAGCCGCACTGAAGCTTTCTTT
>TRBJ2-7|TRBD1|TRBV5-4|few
CASSSWTGDSYEQYF
TGTGCCAGCAGCTCATGGACAGGGGATTCCTACGAGCAGTACTTC
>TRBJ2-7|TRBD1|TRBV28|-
CASSSPWTGSYEQYF
TGTGCCAGCAGCAGCCCTTGGACAGGTTCCTACGAGCAGTACTTC
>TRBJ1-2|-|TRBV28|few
CASSLWPEKRGYTF
TGTGCCAGCAGTTTATGGCCGGAGAAGAGGGGCTACACCTTC
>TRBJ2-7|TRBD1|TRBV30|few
CAGEPGQVSREQYF
TGTGCCGGAGAACCGGGACAGGTATCGAGAGAGCAGTACTTC